The 23 T cell receptor beta chains below come from one sample, sequenced in a study of blood T cell repertoires in COVID-19. Libraries were prepared by immunoSEQ multiplex PCR; TCRdb keeps only in-frame clonotypes and omits some of them. This sample has about 160,000 clones, with roughly 80% found just once. The specimen was peripheral blood. All receptors derive from a man aged 60 to 75 with acute or convalescent COVID-19.

This chain joins TRBV28 and TRBJ1-2, with D unclear. Trimming removed 5 bases at V and 6 bases at J, with 10 bases between. The CDR3 length is 12 residues. Germline-derived CDR1 and CDR2 are MDHEN and SYDVKM. The CDR3 DNA follows: TGTGCCAGCAGTCCCATTCGGGATGGCTACACCTTC. It yields the protein CASSPIRDGYTF.

The rearrangement links TRBV11-2 to TRBJ1-2, with TRBD1 matching over 10 bases. The V gene's germline CDR1 is SGHAT and CDR2 FQNNGV. This CDR3 region has 13 residues. V lost 5 bases, J lost 8 bases, and 5 bases stayed unmatched. The CDR3 sequence: CASSRDRGGGYTF. CDR3 nucleotide sequence: TGTGCCAGCAGCCGGGACAGGGGAGGGGGCTACACCTTC.

Points on this clone: One end of the junction fails to match germline, which may point to a read error. This chain connects TRBV7-7 to TRBJ2-5; 7 bases align to TRBD1. The CDR3 spans 14 residues. Germline CDR1 SSHAT, CDR2 FNYEAQ (reference sequence). The DNA for the CDR3 is TGTGCTAGCAGCGCCGGGACAGCACAAGAGACCCAGTACTTC. It is translated as CASSAGTAQETQYF.

Concerning this clone: Other nucleotide sequences from this sample produce the same CDR3. The gene calls are TRBV6-5 and TRBJ2-1; 8 bases match TRBD2. Germline V gene data show CDR1 as MNHEY and CDR2 as SVGAGI. The CDR3 consists of 16 residues. The trim removed 0 bases at V and 6 bases at J, leaving 7 bases unmatched. DNA for the CDR3: TGTGCCAGCAGTTACTCGTCCGGGGGGGCGCCCAATGAGCAGTTCTTC. The encoded protein is CASSYSSGGAPNEQFF.

The chain is built from TRBV29-1 and TRBJ1-1; D remains ambiguous. Trimming took off 6 bases at V and 0 bases at J, with 14 bases between the two ends. The CDR3 contains 14 residues. Germline loops: CDR1 SQVTM, CDR2 ANQGSEA. In nucleotides, the CDR3 is TGCAGCGTCCACCACGGAGGGCTGAACACTGAAGCTTTCTTT. Its translation: CSVHHGGLNTEAFF.

This sequence joins TRBV9 and TRBJ1-1, with 7 bases that match TRBD1. V was clipped by 3 bases and J by 0 bases; unmatched bases: 5. The CDR3 loop spans 15 amino acids. Germline values: CDR1 SGDLS, CDR2 YYNGEE. The CDR3 region has the DNA TGTGCCAGCAGCGGCAGGGGGAGCATGAACACTGAAGCTTTCTTT. Protein sequence: CASSGRGSMNTEAFF.

This clone was found a few times. The CDR3 reads CASSLTSGTGGIDQPQHF. The CDR3 region has the DNA TGTGCCAGCAGCCTTACATCCGGGACAGGGGGCATCGATCAGCCCCAGCATTTT. J is TRBJ1-5 and V is TRBV28; 12 bases are a match to TRBD1. The germline V gene has CDR1 MDHEN and CDR2 SYDVKM. Losses at the gene ends were 6 bases for V and 5 bases for J; bases not matched to a gene: 14. The CDR3 runs to 18 residues.

J is TRBJ2-5 and V is TRBV15, with D perhaps matching TRBD1 (6 bases). Looked up from germline, CDR1 is LNHNV and CDR2 is YYDKDF (reference sequence). V was cut by 0 bases and J by 4 bases, with 15 bases left in between. This CDR3 contains 16 residues. The CDR3 here is CATSRDGTGSLETQYF. The CDR3 region has the DNA TGTGCCACCAGCAGAGATGGAACAGGGTCTTTAGAGACCCAGTACTTC.

The J gene is TRBJ1-2, the V gene TRBV24-1, with 7 bases fitting TRBD1. CDR3 size: 15 residues. J lost 0 bases, V lost 3 bases, and 3 bases had no gene match. Per germline, CDR1 KGHDR and CDR2 SFDVKD. CDR3 protein: CATSDGTAANYGYTF. DNA of the CDR3: TGTGCCACCAGTGATGGGACAGCAGCTAACTATGGCTACACCTTC.

The chain combines TRBV6-5 with TRBJ1-4, with a tentative D call TRBD1 (5 bases). The CDR3 has 14 residues. The germline V gene has CDR1 MNHEY and CDR2 SVGAGI. Between the trimmed V and J ends, which lost 6 bases and 1 base, there was a span of 9 bases. CDR3 sequence (DNA): TGTGCCAGCAGCGCCGGGGGAACTAATGAAAAACTGTTTTTT. Its protein product is CASSAGGTNEKLFF.

The CDR3 reads CASSESWGRETQYF. The CDR3 DNA sequence: TGTGCCAGCAGTGAAAGTTGGGGCCGGGAGACCCAGTACTTC. V usage is TRBV6-1 and J usage is TRBJ2-5, with a weak D call TRBD1 (5 bases). The CDR3 is made up of 14 amino acids. CDR1 is MNHNS and CDR2 is SASEGT in the germline V gene. Trimming left V 2 bases short and J 5 bases short, with 12 bases between.

Of note for this clone: One junction end does not reproduce the germline sequence, and a read error may be involved. V is TRBV2 and J is TRBJ1-1; D ambiguous. Germline V gene data show CDR1 as SNHLY and CDR2 as FYNNEI. CDR3 length equals 14 residues. Written as DNA, the CDR3 is TGTGCCAGCACTGAAGGCCCGGGGAACACTGAAGCTTTCTTT. Translation: CASTEGPGNTEAFF.

The chain combines TRBV28 with TRBJ1-2; D gene unclear. There are 11 residues in the CDR3. Per the germline V gene, CDR1 is MDHEN and CDR2 is SYDVKM. Trimming pared 2 bases from V and 7 bases from J, leaving 5 bases between. For the CDR3, the DNA is TGTGCCAGCAGTTTACGGGGTGGCTACACCTTC. It translates to CASSLRGGYTF.

The rearrangement joins TRBV12-3 or TRBV12-4 to TRBJ1-1; D is possibly TRBD1 (6 bases). V lost 5 bases and J 8 bases, leaving 9 bases between the germline ends. The CDR3 sequence is 11 residues long. CDR3 region: CASSPGTEAFF. CDR3 bases: TGTGCCAGCAGTCCGGGGACAGAAGCTTTCTTT.

Only one count was recorded for this clone. The chain carries TRBV18 and TRBJ1-5, with D possibly being TRBD1 (5 bases). Trimming took 2 bases from V and 7 from J, leaving 15 bases between them. This CDR3 region has 15 residues. Germline V gene sequence: CDR1 KGHSH, CDR2 LQKENI. The CDR3 DNA is TGTGCCAGCTCACCAGACTCAGGGTTTGGACAGCCCCAGCATTTT. Translating it yields CASSPDSGFGQPQHF.

This clone came up a few times. V is TRBV11-2 and J is TRBJ2-3; D call uncertain. V lost 2 bases to trimming and J lost 0 bases, with 15 bases between them. Germline V lookup: CDR1 SGHAT, CDR2 FQNNGV. CDR3 length equals 17 residues. CDR3 nucleotide sequence: TGTGCCAGCAGCTTAAGGTCGGTACAGTCTAGCACAGATACGCAGTATTTT. It codes for CASSLRSVQSSTDTQYF. Drawing the rest from reference TRBV11-2 and TRBJ2-3, the complete variable domain is EAGVAQSPRYKIIEKRQSVAFWCNPISGHATLYWYQQILGQGPKLLIQFQNNGVVDDSQLPKDRFSAERLKGVDSTLKIQPAKLEDSAVYLCASSLRSVQSSTDTQYFGPGTRLTVL.

The genes are TRBV5-1 and TRBJ2-2; tentative D call: TRBD1 (5 bases). The germline V gene has CDR1 SGHRS and CDR2 YFSETQ. This CDR3 has 16 amino acids. Trimming removed 4 bases from V and 0 bases from J, with 13 bases in between. CDR3 sequence (DNA): TGCGCCAGCAGCCTAGGGGCAGTCACGAACACCGGGGAGCTGTTTTTT. This sequence encodes CASSLGAVTNTGELFF.

The chain has TRBV30 and TRBJ1-2, with TRBD1 identical over 9 bases. The V gene's germline CDR1 is GTSNPN and CDR2 SVGIG (reference sequence). The CDR3 is 13 residues long. Trimming cost V 3 bases and J 7 bases; bases outside gene matches: 6. As DNA, the CDR3 is TGTGCCTGGAGCACAGGGGGCGCGAGTGGCTACACCTTC. This sequence encodes CAWSTGGASGYTF. The full variable domain, rest sourced from reference TRBV30 and TRBJ1-2, is SQTIHQWPATLVQPVGSPLSLECTVEGTSNPNLYWYRQAAGRGLQLLFYSVGIGQISSEVPQNLSASRPQDRQFILSSKKLLLSDSGFYLCAWSTGGASGYTFGSGTRLTVV.

The chain uses TRBV30 and TRBJ1-2, with D tentatively TRBD1 (5 bases). CDR3 length: 14 amino acids. Per germline, CDR1 GTSNPN and CDR2 SVGIG (reference sequence). V was shortened by 4 bases and J by 3 bases, with 15 bases between the two germline ends. CDR3: CAWKVGGIDYGYTF. The DNA for the CDR3 is TGTGCCTGGAAGGTGGGGGGGATCGACTATGGCTACACCTTC.

The J gene is TRBJ1-2, the V gene TRBV6-2 or TRBV6-3, with TRBD1 as a possible D gene (6 bases). CDR3 size: 15 residues. Germline V gives CDR1 MNHEY, CDR2 SVGEGT. V lost 3 bases, J lost 3 bases, and 14 bases lay in between. CDR3 sequence: CASSYLTGLDYGYTF. CDR3 nucleotide sequence: TGTGCCAGCAGTTATCTGACAGGATTAGACTATGGCTACACCTTC.

V is TRBV6-2 or TRBV6-3 and J is TRBJ2-1; 11 bases fit TRBD2. The CDR3 totals 15 residues. CDR1 MNHEY and CDR2 SVGEGT come from the germline V gene. The V segment lost 3 bases and the J segment 4 bases; nucleotides outside the gene matches: 2. CDR3 in amino acids: CASSYTSGGYNEQFF. The CDR3 DNA reads as TGTGCCAGCAGTTATACTAGCGGGGGATACAATGAGCAGTTCTTC.

This rearrangement joins TRBV11-2 to TRBJ2-7, with 7 bases that match TRBD1. The CDR3 covers 13 residues. With 5 bases clipped from V and 1 base from J, the junction kept 2 bases outside the gene matches. Germline V CDR1 and CDR2: SGHAT, FQNNGV. The CDR3 spells CASSIQGSYEQYF. CDR3 in DNA: TGTGCCAGCAGCATACAGGGGTCCTACGAGCAGTACTTC.

The chain links TRBV3-1 (or the pseudogene TRBV3-2) to TRBJ1-2; maybe TRBD1 (6 bases). Trimming took 0 bases from V and 7 from J, leaving 18 bases between them. CDR3 length: 16 amino acids. Germline V lookup: CDR1 LGHDT, CDR2 YNNKEL (reference sequence). As DNA, the CDR3 is TGTGCCAGCAGCCAAGAACAACAGGGCCTGCTTGGTGGCTACACCTTC. Translated: CASSQEQQGLLGGYTF.